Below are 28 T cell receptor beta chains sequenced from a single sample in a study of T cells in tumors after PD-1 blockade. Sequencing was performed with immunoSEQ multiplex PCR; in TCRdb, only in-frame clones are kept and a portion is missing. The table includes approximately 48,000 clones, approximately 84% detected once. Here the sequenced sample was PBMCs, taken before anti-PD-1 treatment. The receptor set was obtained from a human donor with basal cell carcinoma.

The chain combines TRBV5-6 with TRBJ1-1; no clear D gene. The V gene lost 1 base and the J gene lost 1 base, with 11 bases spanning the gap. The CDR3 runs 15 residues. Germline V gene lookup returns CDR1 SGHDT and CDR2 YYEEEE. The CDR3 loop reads CASSLRGVGNTEAFF. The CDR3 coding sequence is TGTGCCAGCAGCTTGCGGGGAGTCGGGAACACTGAAGCTTTCTTT.

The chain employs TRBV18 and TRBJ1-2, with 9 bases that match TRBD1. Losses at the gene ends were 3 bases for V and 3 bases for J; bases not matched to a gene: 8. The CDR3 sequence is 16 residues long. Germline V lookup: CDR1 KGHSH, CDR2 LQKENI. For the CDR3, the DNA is TGTGCCAGCTCACCGACAGGGGGGAATGGGGACTATGGCTACACCTTC. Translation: CASSPTGGNGDYGYTF.

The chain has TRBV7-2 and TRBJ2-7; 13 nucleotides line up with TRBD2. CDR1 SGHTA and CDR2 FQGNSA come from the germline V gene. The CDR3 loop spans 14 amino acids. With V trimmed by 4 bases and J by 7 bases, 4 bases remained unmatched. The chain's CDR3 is CASSSGLAGKEQYF. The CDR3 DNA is TGTGCCAGCAGCTCGGGACTAGCGGGGAAAGAGCAGTACTTC.

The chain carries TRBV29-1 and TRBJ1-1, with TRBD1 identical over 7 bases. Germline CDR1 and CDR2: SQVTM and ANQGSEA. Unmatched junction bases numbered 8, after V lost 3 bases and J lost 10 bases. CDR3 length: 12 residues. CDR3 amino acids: CSVEGTVLGAFF. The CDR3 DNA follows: TGCAGCGTTGAGGGGACAGTCCTCGGAGCTTTCTTT.

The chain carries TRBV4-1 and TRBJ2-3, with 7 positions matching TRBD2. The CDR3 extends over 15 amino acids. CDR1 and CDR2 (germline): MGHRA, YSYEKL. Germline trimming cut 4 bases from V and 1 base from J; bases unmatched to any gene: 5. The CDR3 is CASSLDSGRTDTQYF. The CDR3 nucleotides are TGCGCCAGCAGCCTCGATAGCGGGCGCACAGATACGCAGTATTTT.

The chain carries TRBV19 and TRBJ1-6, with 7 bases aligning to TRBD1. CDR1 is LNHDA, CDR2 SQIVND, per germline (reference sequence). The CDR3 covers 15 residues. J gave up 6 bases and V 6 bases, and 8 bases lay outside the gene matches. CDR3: CASSPGQVLNSPLHF. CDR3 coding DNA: TGTGCCAGTAGCCCTGGACAGGTTCTTAATTCACCCCTCCACTTT.

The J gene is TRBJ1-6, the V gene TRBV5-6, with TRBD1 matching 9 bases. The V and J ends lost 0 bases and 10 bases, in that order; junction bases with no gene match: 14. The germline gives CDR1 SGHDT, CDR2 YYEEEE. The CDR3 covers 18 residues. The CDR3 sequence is CASSLEYLTGTGISPLHF. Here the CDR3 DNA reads TGTGCCAGCAGCTTGGAGTATCTTACCGGGACAGGGATCTCACCCCTCCACTTT.

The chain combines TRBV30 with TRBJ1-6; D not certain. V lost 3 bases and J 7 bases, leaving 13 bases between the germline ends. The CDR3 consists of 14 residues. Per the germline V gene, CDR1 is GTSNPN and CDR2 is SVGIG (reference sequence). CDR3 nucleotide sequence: TGTGCCTGGAGGATAGGGTACCGGAATTCACCCCTCCACTTT. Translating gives CAWRIGYRNSPLHF. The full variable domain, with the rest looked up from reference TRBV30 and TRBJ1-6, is SQTIHQWPATLVQPVGSPLSLECTVEGTSNPNLYWYRQAAGRGLQLLFYSVGIGQISSEVPQNLSASRPQDRQFILSSKKLLLSDSGFYLCAWRIGYRNSPLHFGNGTRLTVT.

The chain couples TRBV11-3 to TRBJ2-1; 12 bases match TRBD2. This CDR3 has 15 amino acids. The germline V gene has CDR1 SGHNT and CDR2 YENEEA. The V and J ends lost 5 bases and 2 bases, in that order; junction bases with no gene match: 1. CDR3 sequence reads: CASSASGGAYNEQFF. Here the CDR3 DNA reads TGTGCCAGCAGCGCTAGCGGGGGGGCCTACAATGAGCAGTTCTTC. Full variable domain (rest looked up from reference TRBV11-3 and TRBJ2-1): EAGVVQSPRYKIIEKKQPVAFWCNPISGHNTLYWYLQNLGQGPELLIRYENEEAVDDSQLPKDRFSAERLKGVDSTLKIQPAELGDSAVYLCASSASGGAYNEQFFGPGTRLTVL.

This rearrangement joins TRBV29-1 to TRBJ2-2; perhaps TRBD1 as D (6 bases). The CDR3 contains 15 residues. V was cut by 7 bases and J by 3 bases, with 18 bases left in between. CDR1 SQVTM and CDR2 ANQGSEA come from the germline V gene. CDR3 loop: CSASTQGRDTGELFF. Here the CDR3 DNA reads TGCAGCGCCTCAACTCAGGGGCGCGACACCGGGGAGCTGTTTTTT.

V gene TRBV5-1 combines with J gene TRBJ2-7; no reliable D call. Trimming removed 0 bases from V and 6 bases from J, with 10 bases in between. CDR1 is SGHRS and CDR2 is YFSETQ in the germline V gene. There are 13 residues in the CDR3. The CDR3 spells CASSLDTPGEQYF. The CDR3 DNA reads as TGCGCCAGCAGCTTGGACACCCCGGGCGAGCAGTACTTC.

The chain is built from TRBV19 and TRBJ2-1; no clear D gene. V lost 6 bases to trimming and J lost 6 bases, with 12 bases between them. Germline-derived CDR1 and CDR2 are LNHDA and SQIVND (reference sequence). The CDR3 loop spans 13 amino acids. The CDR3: CASRDHGLNEQFF. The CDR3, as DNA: TGTGCCAGTAGGGATCATGGGCTCAATGAGCAGTTCTTC.

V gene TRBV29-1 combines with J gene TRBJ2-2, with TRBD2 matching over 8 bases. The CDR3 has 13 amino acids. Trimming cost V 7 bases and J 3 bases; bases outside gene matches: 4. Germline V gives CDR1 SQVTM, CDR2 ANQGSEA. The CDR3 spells CSAGGGYTGELFF. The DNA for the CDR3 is TGCAGCGCCGGGGGGGGATACACCGGGGAGCTGTTTTTT.

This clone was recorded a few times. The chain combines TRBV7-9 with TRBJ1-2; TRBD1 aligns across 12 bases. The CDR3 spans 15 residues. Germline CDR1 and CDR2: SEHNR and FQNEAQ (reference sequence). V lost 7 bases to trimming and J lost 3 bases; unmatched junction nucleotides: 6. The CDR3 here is CASNAGQGAHYGYTF. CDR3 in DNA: TGTGCCAGCAACGCGGGACAGGGGGCTCACTATGGCTACACCTTC.

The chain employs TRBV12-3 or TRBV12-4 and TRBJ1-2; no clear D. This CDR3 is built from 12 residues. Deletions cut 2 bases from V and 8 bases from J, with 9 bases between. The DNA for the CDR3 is TGTGCCAGCAGTTTACAAGGGAGCGGCTACACCTTC. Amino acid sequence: CASSLQGSGYTF.

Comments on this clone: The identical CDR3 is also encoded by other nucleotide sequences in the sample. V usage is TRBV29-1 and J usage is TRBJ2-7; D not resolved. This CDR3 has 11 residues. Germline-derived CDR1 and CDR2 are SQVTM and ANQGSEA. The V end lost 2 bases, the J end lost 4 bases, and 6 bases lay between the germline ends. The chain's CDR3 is CSVELSYEQYF. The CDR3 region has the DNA TGCAGCGTTGAACTGTCGTACGAGCAGTACTTC.

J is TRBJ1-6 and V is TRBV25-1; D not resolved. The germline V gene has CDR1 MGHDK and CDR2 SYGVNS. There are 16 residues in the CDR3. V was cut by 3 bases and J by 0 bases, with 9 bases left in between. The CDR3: CASSDPDGSYNSPLHF. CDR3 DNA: TGTGCCAGCAGTGACCCGGACGGCTCCTATAATTCACCCCTCCACTTT.

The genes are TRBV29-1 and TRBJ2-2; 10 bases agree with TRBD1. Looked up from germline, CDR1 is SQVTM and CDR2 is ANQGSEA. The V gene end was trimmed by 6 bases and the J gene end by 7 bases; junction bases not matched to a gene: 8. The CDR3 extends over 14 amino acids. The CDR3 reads CSVGDRGLVGELFF. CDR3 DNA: TGCAGCGTGGGGGACAGGGGTTTAGTCGGGGAGCTGTTTTTT.

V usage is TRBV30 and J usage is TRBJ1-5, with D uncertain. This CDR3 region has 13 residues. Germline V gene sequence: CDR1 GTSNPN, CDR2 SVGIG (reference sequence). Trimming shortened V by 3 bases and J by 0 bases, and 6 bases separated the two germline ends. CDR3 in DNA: TGTGCCTGGAGAGCAGATAGCAATCAGCCCCAGCATTTT. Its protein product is CAWRADSNQPQHF.

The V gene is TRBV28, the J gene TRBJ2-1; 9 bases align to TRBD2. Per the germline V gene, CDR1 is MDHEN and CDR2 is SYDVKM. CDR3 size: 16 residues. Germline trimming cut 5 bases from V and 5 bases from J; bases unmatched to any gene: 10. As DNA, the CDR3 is TGTGCCAGCAGTCCCTTAGCGGGGGCCCCCAACAATGAGCAGTTCTTC. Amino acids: CASSPLAGAPNNEQFF.

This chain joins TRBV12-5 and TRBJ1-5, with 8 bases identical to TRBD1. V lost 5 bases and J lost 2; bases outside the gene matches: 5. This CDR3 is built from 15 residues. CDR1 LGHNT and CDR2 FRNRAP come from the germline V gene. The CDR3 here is CASGQTGQGNQPQHF. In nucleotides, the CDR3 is TGTGCTAGTGGTCAAACGGGACAGGGCAATCAGCCCCAGCATTTT.

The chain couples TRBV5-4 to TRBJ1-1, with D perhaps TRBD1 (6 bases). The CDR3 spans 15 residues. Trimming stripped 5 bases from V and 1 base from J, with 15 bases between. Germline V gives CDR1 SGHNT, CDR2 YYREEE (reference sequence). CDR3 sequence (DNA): TGTGCCAGCAGTTCACCAGGGGACTGGAACACTGAAGCTTTCTTT. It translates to CASSSPGDWNTEAFF.

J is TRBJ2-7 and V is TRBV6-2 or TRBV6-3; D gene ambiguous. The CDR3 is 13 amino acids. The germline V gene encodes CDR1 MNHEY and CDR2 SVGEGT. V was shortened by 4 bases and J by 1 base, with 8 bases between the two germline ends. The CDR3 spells CASSSYMSYEQYF. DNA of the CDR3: TGTGCCAGCAGTTCCTACATGTCCTACGAGCAGTACTTC.

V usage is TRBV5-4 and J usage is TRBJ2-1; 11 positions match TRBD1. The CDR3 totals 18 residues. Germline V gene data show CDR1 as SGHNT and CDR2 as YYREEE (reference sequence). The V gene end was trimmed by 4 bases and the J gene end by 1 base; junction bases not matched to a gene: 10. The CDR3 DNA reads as TGTGCCAGCAGCCTCCGGGACAGGGGGGGTCTGTCCTACAATGAGCAGTTCTTC. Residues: CASSLRDRGGLSYNEQFF.

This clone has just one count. Written as DNA, the CDR3 is TGTGCCAGCAGCACCTCCGGGGACTTACTCTCCTACAATGAGCAGTTCTTC. Its translation: CASSTSGDLLSYNEQFF. V and J are TRBV21-1 and TRBJ2-1; the table gives TRBD2 as D, unverified against the DNA. TRBV21-1 represents a pseudogene. The CDR3 runs 17 residues.

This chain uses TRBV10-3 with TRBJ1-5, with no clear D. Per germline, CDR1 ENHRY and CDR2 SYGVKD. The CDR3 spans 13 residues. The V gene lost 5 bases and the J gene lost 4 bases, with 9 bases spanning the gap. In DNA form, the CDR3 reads TGTGCCATCAGTACTGGCAGAAATCAGCCCCAGCATTTT. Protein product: CAISTGRNQPQHF.

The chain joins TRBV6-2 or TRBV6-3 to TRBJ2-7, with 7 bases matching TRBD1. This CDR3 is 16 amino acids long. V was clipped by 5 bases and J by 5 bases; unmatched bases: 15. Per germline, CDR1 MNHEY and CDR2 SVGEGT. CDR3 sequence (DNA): TGTGCCAGCAGTACCTGGACAGGAGGAGGTTTCGACGAGCAGTACTTC. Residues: CASSTWTGGGFDEQYF.

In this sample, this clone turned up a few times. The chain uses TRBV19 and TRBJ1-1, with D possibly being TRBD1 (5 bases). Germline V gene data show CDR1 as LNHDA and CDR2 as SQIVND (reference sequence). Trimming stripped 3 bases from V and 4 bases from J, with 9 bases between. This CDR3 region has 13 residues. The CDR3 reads CASSMGTLTEAFF. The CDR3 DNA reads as TGTGCCAGTAGTATGGGGACTCTCACTGAAGCTTTCTTT.